Listed below are T cell receptor beta chains from one sample, sequenced in a study of cytotoxic CD8 clonotypes in ibrutinib-treated CLL. Method: immunoSEQ multiplex PCR; TCRdb's copy keeps in-frame clones and lacks some. Among 300,000 or so clones, over 60% were seen once, and the ten largest hold roughly 6.3%. The sequencing here drew on PBMCs, taken after 36 months of ibrutinib treatment. The receptor source for this set is a human donor with chronic lymphocytic leukemia. CDR3s include the opening cysteine and the closing phenylalanine or tryptophan. A D gene is named only where the DNA matches it firmly. A clone size is listed for some rows: how often the clone was seen (once, few, many), or a class if it is expanded.

CDR3 protein	CDR3 DNA	CDR3 length	V gene	J gene	clone size	D gene
CATSGPRDRAYEQYF	TGTGCCACCAGCGGACCCCGGGACAGGGCCTACGAGCAGTACTTC	15	TRBV15	TRBJ2-7	few	TRBD1
CASSFTGNTEAFF	TGCGCCAGCAGCTTCACCGGGAACACTGAAGCTTTCTTT	13	TRBV5-1	TRBJ1-1	few	.
CASSYSRTGNEQYF	TGTGCCAGCAGTTACTCGAGGACAGGGAACGAGCAGTACTTC	14	TRBV6-6	TRBJ2-7	.	TRBD1
CASSFETGATDTQYF	TGTGCCAGCAGTTTTGAAACGGGGGCCACAGATACGCAGTATTTT	15	TRBV28	TRBJ2-3	.	.
CASSFSAGGVANEKLFF	TGTGCCAGCAGTTTCTCGGCAGGGGGGGTGGCTAATGAAAAACTGTTTTTT	17	TRBV6-7	TRBJ1-4	.	TRBD1
CASSSGLAETYEQYF	TGTGCCAGCAGCTCGGGACTAGCGGAGACCTACGAGCAGTACTTC	15	TRBV11-2	TRBJ2-7	.	TRBD2
CASSFVLSGRKGGELFF	TGTGCCAGCAGCTTTGTGTTGAGCGGGAGAAAAGGCGGGGAGCTGTTTTTT	17	TRBV5-8	TRBJ2-2	.	TRBD2
CASSTGLAGGGETQYF	TGTGCCAGCAGCACGGGACTAGCGGGGGGCGGTGAGACCCAGTACTTC	16	TRBV5-4	TRBJ2-5	.	TRBD2
CASSAFETGINEKLFF	TGTGCCAGCAGTGCCTTCGAGACAGGGATTAATGAAAAACTGTTTTTT	16	TRBV2	TRBJ1-4	.	TRBD1
CASSALVSYEQYF	TGTGCCAGCAGTGCCCTTGTTTCCTACGAGCAGTACTTC	13	TRBV28	TRBJ2-7	.	.
CASTGTGGMADTQYF	TGTGCCAGTACCGGGACAGGGGGCATGGCAGATACGCAGTATTTT	15	TRBV19	TRBJ2-3	.	TRBD1
CASSQEIDYEQYF	TGTGCCAGCAGCCAGGAAATCGACTACGAGCAGTACTTC	13	TRBV14	TRBJ2-7	.	.
CASSAMQGYTDTQYF	TGCGCCAGCAGCGCAATGCAGGGGTACACAGATACGCAGTATTTT	15	TRBV5-1	TRBJ2-3	.	.
CASSHTRALSTEAFF	TGCGCCAGCAGCCACACCAGGGCGCTGAGCACTGAAGCTTTCTTT	15	TRBV4-1	TRBJ1-1	.	.
CASSSRDRAYEQYF	TGTGCCAGCAGCAGCCGGGACAGGGCCTACGAGCAGTACTTC	14	TRBV5-6	TRBJ2-7	.	TRBD1
CASRSTQESSGYTF	TGTGCCAGCAGATCGACGCAGGAATCGAGTGGCTACACCTTC	14	TRBV7-9	TRBJ1-2	.	.
CASSLEQNSPLHF	TGTGCCAGCAGCTTAGAACAGAATTCACCCCTCCACTTT	13	TRBV7-6	TRBJ1-6	.	.
CASTGGFTDTQYF	TGTGCCAGCACGGGGGGCTTCACAGATACGCAGTATTTT	13	TRBV6-5	TRBJ2-3	few	.
CASSPYRDTIYGYTF	TGTGCCAGCAGTCCCTACCGGGACACCATCTATGGCTACACCTTC	15	TRBV28	TRBJ1-2	.	.
CASSGLGLAFNEQFF	TGTGCCAGCAGCGGGCTGGGACTAGCGTTCAATGAGCAGTTCTTC	15	TRBV7-9	TRBJ2-1	.	TRBD2
CASSYRGRPTDTQYF	TGTGCCAGCAGCTACCGGGGACGCCCCACAGATACGCAGTATTTT	15	TRBV14	TRBJ2-3	.	.
CASSDSGYTF	TGTGCCAGCAGTGACTCCGGCTACACCTTC	10	TRBV2	TRBJ1-2	.	.
CASSSPTGPRNEQYF	TGTGCCAGCAGTTCCCCTACAGGTCCTCGAAACGAGCAGTACTTC	15	TRBV28	TRBJ2-7	once	.
CSVNRGWAEAFF	TGCAGCGTTAACAGGGGTTGGGCTGAAGCTTTCTTT	12	TRBV29-1	TRBJ1-1	.	TRBD1
CASPDTQYF	TGTGCCAGCCCCGATACGCAGTATTTT	9	TRBV6-5	TRBJ2-3	once	.
CATSRDSTGRETQYF	TGTGCCACCAGCAGAGATTCAACAGGGCGGGAGACCCAGTACTTC	15	TRBV15	TRBJ2-5	.	.
CASSLRIGTSGGYTF	TGTGCCAGCAGCTTAAGGATAGGGACATCAGGTGGCTACACCTTC	15	TRBV7-9	TRBJ1-2	few	.
CASRGTGIDEQYF	TGTGCCAGCAGGGGGACAGGAATCGACGAGCAGTACTTC	13	TRBV6-5	TRBJ2-7	many	TRBD1
CASSALDRLVQETQYF	TGTGCCAGCTCAGCCTTAGACAGACTAGTACAAGAGACCCAGTACTTC	16	TRBV18	TRBJ2-5	few	.
CASSDIWRHSYEQYF	TGTGCCAGCAGTGATATTTGGCGACACTCCTACGAGCAGTACTTC	15	TRBV2	TRBJ2-7	.	.
CASSRTIQETQYF	TGTGCCAGCAGCCGGACTATCCAAGAGACCCAGTACTTC	13	TRBV6-5	TRBJ2-5	few	.
CASSYGVGNEKLFF	TGTGCCAGCTCCTACGGGGTCGGTAATGAAAAACTGTTTTTT	14	TRBV6-5	TRBJ1-4	.	.
CASSVEWDGYTGELFF	TGTGCCAGCAGCGTAGAGTGGGACGGATACACCGGGGAGCTGTTTTTT	16	TRBV9	TRBJ2-2	.	.
CASSVHRSWEGNTGELFF	TGTGCCAGCAGCGTCCACCGGAGTTGGGAGGGAAACACCGGGGAGCTGTTTTTT	18	TRBV9	TRBJ2-2	.	TRBD2
CAISESGGPGELFF	TGTGCCATCAGTGAGTCGGGGGGGCCCGGGGAGCTGTTTTTT	14	TRBV10-3	TRBJ2-2	.	.
CASSLQGAFDGYTF	TGTGCCAGCAGTTTGCAGGGGGCGTTCGATGGCTACACCTTC	14	TRBV27	TRBJ1-2	.	TRBD1
CASSLEDRYSYEQYF	TGTGCCAGCAGCTTAGAGGACAGGTACTCCTACGAGCAGTACTTC	15	TRBV7-2	TRBJ2-7	.	TRBD1
CASRSSLVGELFF	TGTGCCAGCCGTAGTAGCCTGGTGGGGGAGCTGTTTTTT	13	TRBV7-6	TRBJ2-2	.	.
CATSTRSPFAGELFF	TGTGCCACCAGCACCCGGAGTCCGTTCGCCGGGGAGCTGTTTTTT	15	TRBV15	TRBJ2-2	.	.
CSVGESGLEQYF	TGCAGCGTTGGGGAGTCAGGGCTTGAGCAGTACTTC	12	TRBV29-1	TRBJ2-7	.	.
CASSLQLAGDNEQFF	TGTGCCAGCAGCTTACAACTAGCGGGGGACAATGAGCAGTTCTTC	15	TRBV7-3	TRBJ2-1	.	TRBD2
CASTAMGQQFYEQYF	TGTGCCAGCACGGCGATGGGACAACAATTCTACGAGCAGTACTTC	15	TRBV2	TRBJ2-7	.	.
CASSINQPQHF	TGTGCCAGTTCTATCAATCAGCCCCAGCATTTT	11	TRBV2	TRBJ1-5	few	.
CASSSWGGQLNTGELFF	TGTGCCAGCAGCAGCTGGGGGGGACAACTGAACACCGGGGAGCTGTTTTTT	17	TRBV9	TRBJ2-2	.	.
CASSPDRVLETQYF	TGTGCCAGCAGTCCCGACAGGGTGCTGGAGACCCAGTACTTC	14	TRBV5-6	TRBJ2-5	.	TRBD1
CASSLGAATEAFF	TGCGCCAGCAGCTTGGGGGCTGCCACTGAAGCTTTCTTT	13	TRBV5-1	TRBJ1-1	.	.
CASSESMNEQYF	TGTGCCAGCAGCGAGAGCATGAACGAGCAGTACTTC	12	TRBV13	TRBJ2-7	.	.
CAIRGDGNTGELFF	TGTGCCATCAGGGGGGACGGGAACACCGGGGAGCTGTTTTTT	14	TRBV10-3	TRBJ2-2	few	.
CASSQDRGYQPQHF	TGCGCCAGCAGCCAAGATCGAGGGTATCAGCCCCAGCATTTT	14	TRBV4-1	TRBJ1-5	.	.
CASSLRTGPHPYNEQFF	TGTGCCAGCAGCTTAAGGACAGGGCCCCATCCCTACAATGAGCAGTTCTTC	17	TRBV7-3	TRBJ2-1	.	TRBD1
CASSELLETQYF	TGTGCCAGCAGTGAACTCCTTGAGACCCAGTACTTC	12	TRBV6-1	TRBJ2-5	few	.
CASRMYLGYGYTF	TGTGCCAGCAGAATGTACCTGGGCTATGGCTACACCTTC	13	TRBV6-6	TRBJ1-2	.	.
CSVTDKHGYTF	TGCAGCGTTACGGACAAGCATGGCTACACCTTC	11	TRBV29-1	TRBJ1-2	few	.
CATSRGATYNEQFF	TGTGCCACCAGCAGAGGTGCCACTTACAATGAGCAGTTCTTC	14	TRBV15	TRBJ2-1	.	.
CASSQDYRTANQPQHF	TGTGCCAGCAGCCAAGATTACCGGACAGCGAATCAGCCCCAGCATTTT	16	TRBV4-2	TRBJ1-5	few	.